These 26 T cell receptor beta chains came from one sample sequenced in a study of post-analysis software for immune sequencing data. TCR beta cDNA libraries included unique molecular identifiers. In TCRdb, the PCR reads were re-called with MiXCR into one record per CDR3 protein. The sample records 600,000 to 750,000 distinct CDR3 sequences, 59% being singletons. Their recognized antigens are unknown. Study-wide findings and caveats: TRBV5-6, TRBV5-1 and TRBV20-1 were among four to six TRBV segments more frequent in patients than controls.

Sequencing was performed on blood. These receptors originate from a girl aged 2-9 years with multiple sclerosis.

This rearrangement joins TRBV9 to TRBJ2-1; no firm D call. The germline V gene has CDR1 SGDLS and CDR2 YYNGEE. This CDR3 contains 18 residues. V lost 0 bases to trimming and J lost 8 bases, with 24 bases between them. The DNA of the CDR3 is TGTGCCAGCAGCGTAGGCCCCTTAACCACGTCTTACAACGATGAGCAGTTCTTC. It is translated as CASSVGPLTTSYNDEQFF.

This chain joins TRBV12-3 or TRBV12-4 and TRBJ2-3, with 7 bases lining up with TRBD1. The trim removed 2 bases at V and 4 bases at J, leaving 9 bases unmatched. The CDR3 length is 16 residues. In DNA form, the CDR3 reads TGTGCCAGCAGTTTACAACCCCCCGACAGGGCAGATACGCAGTATTTT. Its protein is CASSLQPPDRADTQYF.

The rearrangement uses TRBV5-1 and TRBJ2-7, with D possibly TRBD1 on 5 matching bases. The V end lost 4 bases, the J end lost 3 bases, and 14 bases lay between the germline ends. Germline assignment: CDR1 SGHRS and CDR2 YFSETQ. This CDR3 contains 14 residues. The CDR3, as DNA: TGCGCCAGCAGCGCCGACAGTTCCCTCTACGAGCAGTACTTC. This codes for CASSADSSLYEQYF.

This clonotype was observed a handful of times. The chain is built from TRBV5-1 and TRBJ2-1; the D is unclear. Deletions cut 2 bases from V and 5 bases from J, with 2 bases between. CDR1 is SGHRS, CDR2 YFSETQ, per germline. The CDR3 has 11 residues. This CDR3 is CASSFHNEQFF. DNA of the CDR3: TGCGCCAGCAGCTTCCACAATGAGCAGTTCTTC.

This chain links TRBV12-3 or TRBV12-4 with TRBJ2-7, with a weak D call TRBD1 (5 bases). Trimming shortened V by 2 bases and J by 6 bases, and 11 bases separated the two germline ends. The CDR3 covers 13 residues. This chain's CDR3 is CASSLSRVAEQYF. The CDR3 DNA follows: TGTGCCAGCAGTTTATCCAGGGTGGCCGAGCAGTACTTC.

The J gene is TRBJ2-5, the V gene TRBV7-3; 9 bases match TRBD2. Per the germline V gene, CDR1 is SGHTA and CDR2 is FQGTGA. V dropped 2 bases and J dropped 1; count of bases not matched to a gene: 5. The CDR3 runs to 16 residues. The CDR3 region is CASSLGTSRIQETQYF. For the CDR3, the DNA is TGTGCCAGCAGCTTAGGGACTAGCAGAATCCAAGAGACCCAGTACTTC.

This clonotype was seen more than once but under ten times. This chain uses TRBV12-3 or TRBV12-4 with TRBJ2-7, with D perhaps TRBD1 (5 bases). Trimming left V 5 bases short and J 5 bases short, with 10 bases between. The CDR3 length is 12 residues. CDR3 in DNA: TGTGCCAGCAGTCCCTCCAGGGACGAGCAGTACTTC. Encoded protein: CASSPSRDEQYF.

A few counts support this clonotype. This chain links TRBV6-5 with TRBJ1-2, with TRBD1 matching over 8 bases. V was clipped by 4 bases and J by 2 bases; unmatched bases: 6. Per the germline V gene, CDR1 is MNHEY and CDR2 is SVGAGI. The CDR3 runs 15 residues. The CDR3 sequence: CASSFGQGTNYGYTF. As DNA, the CDR3 is TGTGCCAGCAGTTTTGGACAGGGCACAAACTATGGCTACACCTTC.

A few counts support this clonotype. The chain recombines TRBV20-1 with TRBJ2-5, with 7 nucleotides matching TRBD2. The CDR3 is made up of 15 amino acids. With 5 bases clipped from V and 1 base from J, the junction kept 10 bases outside the gene matches. Germline V gene data show CDR1 as DFQATT and CDR2 as SNEGSKA (reference sequence). Here the CDR3 DNA reads TGCAGTGCTGGTCCCGGGGGGAACTCCCAAGAGACCCAGTACTTC. This codes for CSAGPGGNSQETQYF.

The chain employs TRBV24-1 and TRBJ2-3, with 8 nucleotides matching TRBD2. CDR3 length: 13 amino acids. J was trimmed by 0 bases and V by 12 bases; bases with no gene match: 4. The germline V gene encodes CDR1 KGHDR and CDR2 SFDVKD. CDR3 sequence reads: CAVRGGSTDTQYF. CDR3 sequence (DNA): TGTGCCGTTCGGGGGGGTAGCACAGATACGCAGTATTTT.

CDR3: CSVGQGNQPQHF. The CDR3 DNA follows: TGCAGCGTTGGACAGGGGAATCAGCCCCAGCATTTT. J is TRBJ1-5 and V is TRBV29-1, with 8 positions matching TRBD1. Germline V gene data show CDR1 as SQVTM and CDR2 as ANQGSEA. V shed 4 bases and J 4 bases; nucleotides not matched to a gene: 0. This CDR3 spans 12 amino acids.

J is TRBJ2-1 and V is TRBV18, with 8 bases aligning to TRBD2. Germline-derived CDR1 and CDR2 are KGHSH and LQKENI. There are 16 residues in the CDR3. J lost 5 bases, V lost 0 bases, and 6 bases had no gene match. The CDR3 spells CASSPPNSGTHNEQFF. DNA of the CDR3: TGTGCCAGCTCACCACCGAATAGCGGGACCCACAATGAGCAGTTCTTC.

The chain is built from TRBV20-1 and TRBJ2-3, with a tentative D call TRBD1 (5 bases). The germline V and J ends were trimmed by 3 bases and 0 bases, with 13 bases remaining between them. This CDR3 contains 15 residues. The V gene's germline CDR1 is DFQATT and CDR2 SNEGSKA (reference sequence). The CDR3 spells CSASGQGGSTDTQYF. In DNA, the CDR3 is TGCAGTGCTAGTGGGCAGGGTGGGAGCACAGATACGCAGTATTTT.

V gene TRBV5-1 combines with J gene TRBJ2-5; 7 bases are shared with TRBD2. V trimming: 1 base; J trimming: 4 bases; junction bases outside the gene matches: 7. The CDR3 is made up of 15 amino acids. The germline gives CDR1 SGHRS, CDR2 YFSETQ. The CDR3 nucleotides are TGCGCCAGCAGCTTGTGGGCCGGGGGGATAGAGACCCAGTACTTC. Translating gives CASSLWAGGIETQYF.

The chain recombines TRBV7-2 with TRBJ2-1; a weak D match, TRBD2 (7 bases). CDR3 size: 15 residues. V was cut by 6 bases and J by 1 base, with 13 bases left in between. Germline CDR1 is SGHTA and CDR2 is FQGNSA. CDR3 residues: CASRRGGGSYNEQFF. The CDR3, as DNA: TGTGCCAGCAGAAGGGGGGGAGGGTCCTACAATGAGCAGTTCTTC.

The V call is TRBV7-9, the J call TRBJ1-4, with unresolved D. Germline-derived CDR1 and CDR2 are SEHNR and FQNEAQ (reference sequence). V was cut by 2 bases and J by 8 bases, with 9 bases left in between. The CDR3 contains 13 residues. The CDR3 is CASSLSRNEKLFF. CDR3 coding DNA: TGTGCCAGCAGCTTATCAAGGAACGAAAAACTGTTTTTT.

This clonotype has just a few counts. This chain links TRBV18 with TRBJ2-1; D ambiguous. Per the germline V gene, CDR1 is KGHSH and CDR2 is LQKENI. The CDR3 loop spans 14 amino acids. V lost 6 bases and J lost 5, with 14 bases in between. CDR3 coding DNA: TGTGCCAGCTCTCCGGACCCTCGGGACAATGAGCAGTTCTTC. Residues: CASSPDPRDNEQFF.

This clonotype has more than one count but fewer than ten. The chain recombines TRBV12-3 or TRBV12-4 with TRBJ2-4; D is ambiguous. The CDR3 has 12 amino acids. V was clipped by 2 bases and J by 10 bases, with 9 bases between them. The chain's CDR3 is CASSLKGLIQYF. CDR3 coding DNA: TGTGCCAGCAGTTTAAAGGGTTTAATTCAGTACTTC.

The V and J genes are TRBV4-3 and TRBJ2-6, with a weak D call TRBD1 (6 bases). Trimming removed 4 bases from V and 2 bases from J, with 12 bases in between. CDR3 length: 16 amino acids. Germline V gene data show CDR1 as LGHNA and CDR2 as YSLEER. In nucleotides, the CDR3 is TGCGCCAGCAGCCGAGATCAGGGGACTGGGGCCAACGTCCTGACTTTC. It codes for CASSRDQGTGANVLTF.

The chain links TRBV10-1 to TRBJ1-1; D is possibly TRBD1 (5 bases). The CDR3 is made up of 13 amino acids. The V gene's germline CDR1 is WNHNN and CDR2 SYGVQD (reference sequence). Deletions cut 0 bases from V and 8 bases from J, with 10 bases between. CDR3: CASSESRDSEAFF. The CDR3 region has the DNA TGCGCCAGCAGTGAGTCGAGGGACTCAGAAGCTTTCTTT.

The rearrangement links TRBV12-3 or TRBV12-4 to TRBJ1-3; D ambiguous. Trimming cost V 6 bases and J 0 bases, with 9 bases left between them. This CDR3 is built from 14 residues. In DNA form, the CDR3 reads TGTGCCAGCAGCCGGGGTTTCTCTGGAAACACCATATATTTT. Amino acids: CASSRGFSGNTIYF.

The CDR3 bases are TGTGCCAGCAGTCCTAGGACAGGATACGAGACCCAGTACTTC. Amino acids: CASSPRTGYETQYF. The V gene is TRBV6-6, the J gene TRBJ2-5; 7 bases are shared with TRBD1. From germline, CDR1 is MNHNY and CDR2 SVGAGI (reference sequence). The V and J ends lost 5 bases and 5 bases, in that order; junction bases with no gene match: 8. The CDR3 has 14 residues.

The chain carries TRBV29-1 and TRBJ2-1; TRBD2 agrees at 8 bases. The CDR3 contains 14 residues. CDR1 is SQVTM, CDR2 ANQGSEA, per germline. The trim removed 5 bases at V and 2 bases at J, leaving 5 bases unmatched. This CDR3 is CSVPQRGPYNEQFF. The CDR3 DNA sequence: TGCAGCGTTCCCCAGCGGGGGCCCTACAATGAGCAGTTCTTC.

The chain combines TRBV6-5 with TRBJ1-2; D is possibly TRBD1 (5 bases). V was cut by 2 bases and J by 4 bases, with 8 bases left in between. From germline, CDR1 is MNHEY and CDR2 SVGAGI. There are 13 residues in the CDR3. The CDR3 is CASSYAGLYGYTF. The CDR3 DNA is TGTGCCAGCAGTTACGCAGGGCTCTATGGCTACACCTTC.

The V call is TRBV29-1, the J call TRBJ2-3; TRBD1 matches 8 bases. The germline gives CDR1 SQVTM, CDR2 ANQGSEA. Germline trimming cut 5 bases from V and 4 bases from J; bases unmatched to any gene: 11. This CDR3 contains 15 residues. The CDR3 loop is CSVQGVTGVPDTQYF. The CDR3, as DNA: TGCAGCGTTCAAGGAGTGACAGGGGTTCCAGATACGCAGTATTTT.

In its sample, this clonotype was seen a few times. The rearrangement uses TRBV2 and TRBJ2-3; tentative D call: TRBD1 (6 bases). Trimming cost V 8 bases and J 0 bases, with 12 bases left between them. The CDR3 covers 14 residues. CDR1 and CDR2 from the germline V gene are SNHLY and FYNNEI. The CDR3 bases are TGTGCCAGCCTGGACAGCCTGAGCACAGATACGCAGTATTTT. It yields the protein CASLDSLSTDTQYF.